The clone carrying this TCR beta chain was seen a handful of times. What it binds is unknown. Unique molecular identifiers featured in how the TCRbeta library was prepared. TCRdb re-called the PCR reads with MiXCR, one entry per CDR3 protein. The repertoire holds 900,000 or so distinct CDR3 sequences, with 16% as singletons. CDR3 length: 15 residues. The V segment lost 4 bases and the J segment 3 bases; nucleotides outside the gene matches: 6. Germline CDR1 and CDR2: SGHRS and YFSETQ. These data belong to a study of T-cell reconstitution after alpha-beta-depleted transplantation in children. Study-wide results and caveats: By one year post-transplant, T-cell counts and diversity largely arose from T cells that were newly produced. The origin of high day-60 TCRbeta diversity in some patients lay in surviving recipient T cells and thymic progenitors. Reportedly, alpha-beta T cells present about two months post-transplant originated from several hundred expanded clones of graft origin.

The source is a male patient younger than 18 who had a stem cell transplant for acute lymphoblastic leukemia, so the T cells may come from the graft donor. This sequence joins TRBV5-1 and TRBJ2-3; 9 positions match TRBD2. Source: PBMCs, mostly from graft donor cells, taken 360 days after TCRalphabeta/CD19-depleted stem cell transplant. CDR3: CASSRGSGRTDTQYF. The CDR3 bases are TGCGCCAGCAGCAGGGGTAGCGGGAGAACAGATACGCAGTATTTT. Variable domain in full (rest from reference TRBV5-1 and TRBJ2-3): KAGVTQTPRYLIKTRGQQVTLSCSPISGHRSVSWYQQTPGQGLQFLFEYFSETQRNKGNFPGRFSGRQFSNSRSEMNVSTLELGDSALYLCASSRGSGRTDTQYFGPGTRLTVL.